A selection of T cell receptor beta chains follows, all from one sample in a study of shared clonotypes between healthy human individuals. The method was immunoSEQ multiplex PCR; TCRdb's version includes in-frame clones alone and lacks a portion of them. The sample shows millions of clones, around nine tenths of them seen only once. The sequencing sample was made of naive CD4+ T cells sorted from blood. The receptors were sampled from a man younger than 35 in good health. Each CDR3 is given with its conserved first and last residue. The order of the fields is J gene, clone size, D gene, V gene, CDR3 protein, CDR3 DNA. A D gene is named only where the DNA matches it firmly. Clone size is given for some rows only: seen once, a few or many times, or a class if the clone is expanded.

TRBJ1-3 - - TRBV7-8 CASGVGNTIYF TGTGCCAGCGGAGTCGGAAACACCATATATTTT
TRBJ1-1 once - TRBV5-1 CASRPSLDRAGEAFF TGCGCCAGCAGGCCATCTTTGGACCGAGCCGGTGAAGCTTTCTTT
TRBJ2-5 - - TRBV27 CASSPRSVVETQYF TGTGCCAGCAGCCCGAGGAGCGTTGTGGAGACCCAGTACTTC
TRBJ1-3 - - TRBV7-9 CASRSSSGNTIYF TGTGCCAGTCGGTCCTCATCTGGAAACACCATATATTTT
TRBJ2-3 - - TRBV7-2 CASSLRRRRDYTDTQYF TGTGCCAGCAGCTTAAGGCGTCGAAGGGATTACACAGATACGCAGTATTTT
TRBJ2-3 - - TRBV29-1 CSVFLTSSSTSTDTQYF TGCAGCGTCTTCTTGACCAGCTCTTCAACTAGCACAGATACGCAGTATTTT
TRBJ1-1 few - TRBV19 CASSILPGSAEAFF TGTGCCAGTAGTATTCTGCCGGGAAGCGCTGAAGCTTTCTTT
TRBJ2-7 - TRBD2 TRBV10-3 CAISGPGGLAVYEQYF TGTGCCATCAGTGGCCCAGGGGGACTAGCCGTCTACGAGCAGTACTTC
TRBJ1-6 - - TRBV5-1 CASSLRGLINSPLHF TGCGCCAGCAGCTTACGGGGGTTAATTAATTCACCCCTCCACTTT
TRBJ2-5 - - TRBV15 CATSIPGVGETQYF TGTGCCACCAGCATACCAGGCGTAGGAGAGACCCAGTACTTC
TRBJ2-5 - TRBD1 TRBV5-6 CASSPLGQGLLGEQYF TGTGCCAGCAGCCCCCTAGGACAGGGCCTTCTGGGGGAGCAGTACTTC
TRBJ2-7 - TRBD1 TRBV9 CASSPNPGQGSEQYF TGTGCCAGCAGCCCTAACCCGGGACAGGGAAGCGAGCAGTACTTC
TRBJ1-1 - - TRBV27 CASSLYQNTEAFF TGTGCCAGCAGTTTATATCAGAACACTGAAGCTTTCTTT
TRBJ2-3 - TRBD1 TRBV7-9 CASSIPDRAGDTQYF TGTGCCAGCAGCATACCTGACAGGGCGGGAGATACGCAGTATTTT
TRBJ2-1 - TRBD1 TRBV5-6 CASRNPQGQSWNNEQFF TGTGCCAGCCGTAATCCCCAGGGACAGTCTTGGAACAATGAGCAGTTCTTC
TRBJ2-1 - - TRBV11-2 CASSLGGVGSYNEQFF TGTGCCAGCAGCTTAGGGGGGGTAGGGAGTTACAATGAGCAGTTCTTC
TRBJ1-2 - - TRBV5-1 CASSDPGSRAGGYTF TGCGCCAGCAGCGATCCCGGTTCCAGGGCGGGTGGCTACACCTTC
TRBJ2-7 - - TRBV28 CASSLGIQAQYF TGTGCCAGCAGTTTGGGAATACAAGCGCAGTACTTC
TRBJ2-1 - TRBD1 TRBV5-1 CASSSTGTGVYNEQFF TGCGCCAGCAGCTCGACCGGGACAGGGGTCTACAATGAGCAGTTCTTC
TRBJ2-2 - - TRBV5-6 CASSRGRGTGELFF TGTGCCAGCAGCCGAGGACGGGGCACCGGGGAGCTGTTTTTT
TRBJ2-1 - - TRBV15 CATSRGGSSYNEQFF TGTGCCACCAGCAGAGGCGGAAGCTCCTACAATGAGCAGTTCTTC
TRBJ1-6 - - TRBV10-3 CAISDPRGSHSPLHF TGTGCCATCAGTGACCCTCGGGGGTCCCATTCACCCCTCCACTTT
TRBJ1-4 once - TRBV30 CAWSPPRGTNEKLFF TGTGCCTGGAGTCCCCCCCGCGGAACTAATGAAAAACTGTTTTTT
TRBJ1-1 - - TRBV2 CASKTWAPNTEAFF TGTGCCAGCAAAACCTGGGCGCCGAACACTGAAGCTTTCTTT
TRBJ2-5 once TRBD2 TRBV4-2 CASSQTGTSGETQYF TGTGCCAGCAGCCAAACCGGGACTAGCGGGGAGACCCAGTACTTC
TRBJ2-7 - - TRBV7-7 CASSSRDIVGEQYF TGTGCTAGCAGCAGCAGGGACATAGTTGGCGAGCAGTACTTC
TRBJ2-3 - TRBD2 TRBV2 CASGGTSGETDTQYF TGTGCCAGCGGAGGGACTAGCGGGGAGACAGATACGCAGTATTTT
TRBJ2-7 - TRBD1 TRBV5-1 CASGETGVYEQYF TGCGCCAGCGGCGAGACAGGGGTCTACGAGCAGTACTTC
TRBJ2-6 - - TRBV11-2 CASRGLGGIGANVLTF TGTGCCAGCAGGGGTCTTGGAGGCATTGGGGCCAACGTCCTGACTTTC